The 30 T cell receptor beta chains reported below all come from one sample, sequenced in a study of cytomegalovirus exposure and HLA in healthy donors (dated by TCRdb to 2016 to 2017). Receptor libraries were prepared by the immunoSEQ multiplex PCR assay. For the multiplex PCR, a mixture combining 60 forward primers for TCR Vbeta segments and 13 reverse primers for TCR Jbeta segments was used. The table was pulled from immuneACCESS by TCRdb, which kept in-frame rearrangements only. Such tables lose some clones; where checked, under half of the loss comes from unresolved V genes, and the rest has no known cause. In all, the sample holds 80,000 or so clones, and roughly 75% of those were seen once. The top ten hold roughly 7.1% of the sample. Sequencing was done on a sample of PBMCs. The receptors were gathered from a woman aged 35 to 49 in good health and CMV-seronegative.

There are a few counts of this clone. The chain combines TRBV6-5 with TRBJ1-2, with a tentative D call TRBD1 (5 bases). This CDR3 is 13 amino acids long. The germline V gene has CDR1 MNHEY and CDR2 SVGAGI. V lost 6 bases and J 4 bases, leaving 12 bases between the germline ends. The CDR3 coding sequence is TGTGCCAGCAGAAAGGGGAGGGCCTATGGCTACACCTTC. Its protein is CASRKGRAYGYTF.

This chain joins TRBV18 and TRBJ2-7, with TRBD1 matching 7 bases. The V gene end was trimmed by 1 base and the J gene end by 6 bases; junction bases not matched to a gene: 0. The CDR3 spans 12 residues. Germline assignment: CDR1 KGHSH and CDR2 LQKENI. The chain's CDR3 is CASSPQGAEQYF. DNA for the CDR3: TGTGCCAGCTCACCACAGGGGGCCGAGCAGTACTTC.

This chain uses TRBV18 with TRBJ2-3; 7 bases fit TRBD1. This CDR3 spans 13 amino acids. V shed 6 bases and J 7 bases; nucleotides not matched to a gene: 7. The germline V gene has CDR1 KGHSH and CDR2 LQKENI. Here the CDR3 reads CASSRTGDNTQYF. The CDR3 bases are TGTGCCAGCTCCAGGACAGGAGATAATACGCAGTATTTT.

The J gene is TRBJ1-5, the V gene TRBV13; 11 bases line up with TRBD1. V lost 5 bases to trimming and J lost 0 bases; unmatched junction nucleotides: 6. The length of the CDR3 is 17 residues. Germline CDR1 is PRHDT and CDR2 is FYEKMQ (reference sequence). This CDR3 reads CASSPGTGGNSNQPQHF. In DNA form, the CDR3 reads TGTGCCAGCAGCCCCGGGACAGGGGGTAATAGCAATCAGCCCCAGCATTTT.

This sequence joins TRBV19 and TRBJ1-4; 8 bases map to TRBD1. The CDR3 runs to 14 residues. In germline, CDR1 is LNHDA, CDR2 SQIVND (reference sequence). Trimming at V came to 6 bases and at J to 0 bases, leaving 0 bases not matched to a gene. The CDR3 DNA reads TGTGCCAGTAGGGGACAGGCAACTAATGAAAAACTGTTTTTT. Protein: CASRGQATNEKLFF.

The chain uses TRBV14 and TRBJ2-7; 7 bases are a match to TRBD1. CDR1 SGHDN and CDR2 FVKESK come from the germline V gene. V dropped 0 bases and J dropped 3; count of bases not matched to a gene: 2. CDR3 length: 14 amino acids. As DNA, the CDR3 is TGTGCCAGCAGCCAAGAGGACAGGAGCTACGAGCAGTACTTC. It specifies CASSQEDRSYEQYF.

The chain recombines TRBV7-9 with TRBJ1-5, with TRBD1 matching 7 bases. The CDR3 is made up of 15 amino acids. Germline V gene lookup returns CDR1 SEHNR and CDR2 FQNEAQ (reference sequence). After removal of 5 bases from V and 1 base from J, the junction contained 5 bases not matched to a gene. The CDR3 loop is CASSASTGSNQPQHF. CDR3 nucleotide sequence: TGTGCCAGCAGCGCATCGACAGGGAGCAATCAGCCCCAGCATTTT.

This clone appeared a few times. The chain uses TRBV15 and TRBJ2-7; 7 bases agree with TRBD1. Germline assignment: CDR1 LNHNV and CDR2 YYDKDF (reference sequence). With 5 bases clipped from V and 2 bases from J, the junction kept 3 bases outside the gene matches. CDR3 size: 13 residues. CDR3 region: CATSDRATYEQYF. CDR3 in DNA: TGTGCCACCAGCGACAGGGCCACCTACGAGCAGTACTTC.

This clone has a handful of counts. The chain links TRBV14 to TRBJ2-3; D not certain. The germline gives CDR1 SGHDN, CDR2 FVKESK. V gave up 0 bases and J gave up 6 bases, with 13 bases separating them. This CDR3 region has 15 residues. The DNA for the CDR3 is TGTGCCAGCAGCCAAGACCGAGGCATTACGGATACGCAGTATTTT. Residues: CASSQDRGITDTQYF. The variable domain in full, completed from reference TRBV14 and TRBJ2-3, reads EAGVTQFPSHSVIEKGQTVTLRCDPISGHDNLYWYRRVMGKEIKFLLHFVKESKQDESGMPNNRFLAERTGGTYSTLKVQPAELEDSGVYFCASSQDRGITDTQYFGPGTRLTVL.

This chain joins TRBV7-9 and TRBJ1-4, with a weak D call TRBD1 (6 bases). CDR3 length: 16 residues. Germline assignment: CDR1 SEHNR and CDR2 FQNEAQ (reference sequence). Trimming pared 5 bases from V and 4 bases from J, leaving 17 bases between. The CDR3 coding sequence is TGTGCCAGCAGCGACCTTGGACAGCCTGATAATGAAAAACTGTTTTTT. Amino acid sequence: CASSDLGQPDNEKLFF.

DNA for the CDR3: TGCGCCAGCAGCTTGGATAGCGGGCACAATGAGCAGTTCTTC. Its translation: CASSLDSGHNEQFF. The gene calls are TRBV5-1 and TRBJ2-1, with 7 bases fitting TRBD2. CDR1 and CDR2 from the germline V gene are SGHRS and YFSETQ. CDR3 size: 14 residues. Losses at the gene ends were 0 bases for V and 5 bases for J; bases not matched to a gene: 2. The full variable domain, rest sourced from reference TRBV5-1 and TRBJ2-1, is KAGVTQTPRYLIKTRGQQVTLSCSPISGHRSVSWYQQTPGQGLQFLFEYFSETQRNKGNFPGRFSGRQFSNSRSEMNVSTLELGDSALYLCASSLDSGHNEQFFGPGTRLTVL.

The V and J genes are TRBV5-1 and TRBJ2-3; D not certain. The V gene lost 2 bases and the J gene lost 1 base, with 14 bases spanning the gap. This CDR3 has 16 amino acids. Germline CDR1 SGHRS, CDR2 YFSETQ. The CDR3 region is CASSFIFTGGTDTQYF. As DNA, the CDR3 is TGCGCCAGCAGCTTTATATTTACTGGAGGCACAGATACGCAGTATTTT.

This clone was detected a few times. The chain combines TRBV7-2 with TRBJ2-2; the D gene is possibly TRBD1 (5 bases). Deletions cut 7 bases from V and 7 bases from J, with 10 bases between. The CDR3 is 12 amino acids. Germline V gene sequence: CDR1 SGHTA, CDR2 FQGNSA. The CDR3 region is CASNQGIGELFF. The CDR3 DNA reads TGTGCCAGCAACCAGGGTATCGGGGAGCTGTTTTTT.

V usage is TRBV2 and J usage is TRBJ1-2, with D maybe TRBD1 (5 bases). Between the trimmed V and J ends, which lost 6 bases and 1 base, there was a span of 15 bases. Germline assignment: CDR1 SNHLY and CDR2 FYNNEI. This CDR3 spans 15 amino acids. CDR3 protein: CASSPGETVNYGYTF. The CDR3 DNA is TGTGCCAGCAGCCCCGGTGAGACAGTTAACTATGGCTACACCTTC. Variable domain in full (rest from reference TRBV2 and TRBJ1-2): EPEVTQTPSHQVTQMGQEVILRCVPISNHLYFYWYRQILGQKVEFLVSFYNNEISEKSEIFDDQFSVERPDGSNFTLKIRSTKLEDSAMYFCASSPGETVNYGYTFGSGTRLTVV.

This clone was seen more than once but under ten times. The chain is built from TRBV27 and TRBJ2-2; 7 bases fit TRBD2. CDR3 length: 14 amino acids. V trimming: 3 bases; J trimming: 7 bases; junction bases outside the gene matches: 5. Germline lookup yields CDR1 MNHEY and CDR2 SMNVEV (reference sequence). The CDR3 region has the DNA TGTGCCAGCAGTTTGTCTAGCGGAGGCGGGGAGCTGTTTTTT. This codes for CASSLSSGGGELFF.

V gene TRBV18 combines with J gene TRBJ2-3; D is possibly TRBD2 (6 bases). The CDR3 covers 13 residues. Between the trimmed V and J ends, which lost 4 bases and 6 bases, there was a span of 11 bases. Germline-derived CDR1 and CDR2 are KGHSH and LQKENI. CDR3 sequence reads: CASSQTSWDTQYF. In DNA form, the CDR3 reads TGTGCCAGCTCACAGACTAGTTGGGATACGCAGTATTTT.

The CDR3 coding sequence is TGTGCCAGCAGTTCTCGGACAGGGCTTGTTGAGCCCCAGCATTTT. Its protein is CASSSRTGLVEPQHF. The chain uses TRBV27 and TRBJ1-5; 8 bases align to TRBD1. CDR1 is MNHEY and CDR2 is SMNVEV in the germline V gene (reference sequence). The J segment lost 8 bases and the V segment lost 4 bases, leaving 10 bases of the junction unmatched. The CDR3 covers 15 residues.

The chain carries TRBV6-1 and TRBJ2-1; TRBD2 matches 8 bases. Germline V gives CDR1 MNHNS, CDR2 SASEGT. The junction had 7 bases not matched to a gene; V was cut back by 2 bases and J by 10 bases. CDR3 length equals 14 residues. Here the CDR3 DNA reads TGTGCCAGCAGTGAATGGCTAGCGGGTTGGGAGCAGTTCTTC. Protein: CASSEWLAGWEQFF.

This sequence joins TRBV5-4 and TRBJ1-6; tentative D call: TRBD1 (5 bases). The CDR3 runs to 14 residues. Germline assignment: CDR1 SGHNT and CDR2 YYREEE (reference sequence). Trimming cost V 0 bases and J 10 bases, with 11 bases left between them. The DNA of the CDR3 is TGTGCCAGCAGCTTGGAGGGGATTGGATCACCCCTCCACTTT. Translating gives CASSLEGIGSPLHF.

Note on this clone: Other nucleotide sequences in the sample specify the same CDR3. The DNA of the CDR3 is TGTGCCAGCAGTGAATCGGGGGGCGTACCAATCACAGATACGCAGTATTTT. Its protein product is CASSESGGVPITDTQYF. The J gene is TRBJ2-3, the V gene TRBV25-1, with D maybe TRBD2 (7 bases). The CDR3 runs 17 residues. Trimming left V 1 base short and J 2 bases short, with 16 bases between. The germline V gene has CDR1 MGHDK and CDR2 SYGVNS.

This clone occurred once. CDR3: CASKGLDYNEQFF. The CDR3 coding sequence is TGTGCCAGCAAGGGACTAGACTACAATGAGCAGTTCTTC. The J gene is TRBJ2-1, the V gene TRBV2, with 8 positions matching TRBD2. The CDR3 is 13 amino acids. The ends lost 7 bases at V and 3 bases at J; junction bases unmatched: 2. Germline-derived CDR1 and CDR2 are SNHLY and FYNNEI.

The V call is TRBV5-4, the J call TRBJ1-2; TRBD1 matches 8 bases. The CDR3 loop spans 12 amino acids. Germline trimming cut 4 bases from V and 7 bases from J; bases unmatched to any gene: 3. CDR1 is SGHNT and CDR2 is YYREEE in the germline V gene (reference sequence). CDR3 sequence reads: CASSAQGGGYTF. In DNA, the CDR3 is TGTGCCAGCAGCGCACAGGGGGGTGGCTACACCTTC.

The chain carries TRBV28 and TRBJ1-1; 8 bases agree with TRBD1. The length of the CDR3 is 14 residues. The germline CDR1 and CDR2 sequences are MDHEN and SYDVKM. Trimming removed 6 bases from V and 1 base from J; junction bases left unmatched: 4. The CDR3 nucleotides are TGTGCCAGCAGCCCGGACAGGGCGAACACTGAAGCTTTCTTT. Its protein product is CASSPDRANTEAFF.

This clone was seen just once. This chain uses TRBV9 with TRBJ2-2, with 8 bases identical to TRBD2. The CDR3 extends over 18 amino acids. The junction had 15 bases not matched to a gene; V was cut back by 0 bases and J by 8 bases. Germline loops: CDR1 SGDLS, CDR2 YYNGEE. CDR3 sequence reads: CASSVDGGGGPTLGELFF. The CDR3 DNA reads as TGTGCCAGCAGCGTAGATGGTGGCGGGGGGCCCACTTTAGGGGAGCTGTTTTTT.

The chain links TRBV4-1 to TRBJ2-1, with D unclear. The germline V gene encodes CDR1 MGHRA and CDR2 YSYEKL. V shed 1 base and J shed 4 bases, with 11 bases lying between them. The CDR3 spans 15 residues. The CDR3 spells CASSQAADSYNEQFF. Written as DNA, the CDR3 is TGCGCCAGCAGCCAAGCGGCCGACTCATACAATGAGCAGTTCTTC.

The gene calls are TRBV29-1 and TRBJ2-1, with D tentatively TRBD2 (5 bases). The V gene's germline CDR1 is SQVTM and CDR2 ANQGSEA. CDR3 length equals 15 residues. Trimming left V 0 bases short and J 2 bases short, with 11 bases between. The CDR3 bases are TGCAGCGTTGAAGATCACACTAGTCCCTACAATGAGCAGTTCTTC. Protein product: CSVEDHTSPYNEQFF.

This clone is a singleton in its sample. The chain recombines TRBV5-1 with TRBJ2-5; TRBD2 matches 14 bases. V lost 4 bases, J lost 5 bases, and 10 bases stayed unmatched. The CDR3 consists of 17 residues. The germline gives CDR1 SGHRS, CDR2 YFSETQ. Here the CDR3 DNA reads TGCGCCAGCAGCCCCGGGACTAGCGGGAGAGGGTGGGAGACCCAGTACTTC. Its protein product is CASSPGTSGRGWETQYF.

A few counts support this clone. The genes are TRBV15 and TRBJ2-6; TRBD1 aligns across 7 bases. The V and J ends lost 3 bases and 2 bases, in that order; junction bases with no gene match: 1. The CDR3 is made up of 15 amino acids. CDR1 is LNHNV, CDR2 YYDKDF, per germline (reference sequence). The CDR3 spells CATSSDRAGANVLTF. The CDR3 DNA sequence: TGTGCCACCAGCAGCGACAGGGCTGGGGCCAACGTCCTGACTTTC.

This sequence joins TRBV20-1 and TRBJ2-7, with unresolved D. V was cut by 3 bases and J by 3 bases, with 6 bases left in between. Germline CDR1 reads DFQATT; CDR2 reads SNEGSKA (reference sequence). The CDR3 has 11 residues. CDR3 region: CSASPSYEQYF. The DNA for the CDR3 is TGCAGTGCTAGCCCTAGCTACGAGCAGTACTTC.

The chain has TRBV6-1 and TRBJ2-5, with 10 nucleotides matching TRBD2. This CDR3 has 14 amino acids. J gave up 5 bases and V 4 bases, and 4 bases lay outside the gene matches. Germline V CDR1 and CDR2: MNHNS, SASEGT. CDR3 nucleotides: TGTGCCAGCAGTGTAAGCGGGGGGGCGGAGACCCAGTACTTC. Protein sequence: CASSVSGGAETQYF.